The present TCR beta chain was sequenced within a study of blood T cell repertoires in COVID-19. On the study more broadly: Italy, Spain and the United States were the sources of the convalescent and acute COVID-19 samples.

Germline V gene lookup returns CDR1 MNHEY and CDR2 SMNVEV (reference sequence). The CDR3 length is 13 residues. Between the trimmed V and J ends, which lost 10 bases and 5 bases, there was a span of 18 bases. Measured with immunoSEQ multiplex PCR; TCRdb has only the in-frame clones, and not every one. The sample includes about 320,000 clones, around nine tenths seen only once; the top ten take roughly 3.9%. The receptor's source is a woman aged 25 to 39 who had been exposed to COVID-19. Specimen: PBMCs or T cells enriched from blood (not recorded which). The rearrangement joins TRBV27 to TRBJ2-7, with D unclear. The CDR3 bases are TGTGCCACCCTGGGCTTTGGATCCGACGAGCAGTACTTC. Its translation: CATLGFGSDEQYF.